These T cell receptor beta chains were read from a single sample in a study of blood T cell repertoires in COVID-19. Repertoires were generated with immunoSEQ multiplex PCR, while TCRdb's copy carries only in-frame clones and drops some. The table lists about 200,000 clones, roughly 85% of them singletons. Sequences were obtained from peripheral blood. The origin of the receptors is a woman aged 40 to 50 with active or convalescent COVID-19. CDR3s include the opening cysteine and the closing phenylalanine or tryptophan. A D gene is named only where the DNA matches it firmly.

TGCGCCAGCAGCCAACCCTCCTCCTACGAGCAGTACTTC	CASSQPSSYEQYF	TRBV4-1	TRBJ2-7	.
TGTGCCAGCAGCTGGAACCTCGCCAGAGAGGGTGAGCAGTTCTTC	CASSWNLAREGEQFF	TRBV7-9	TRBJ2-1	.
TGTGCCAGCAGCCACCGGGATACCATAGCCCCATGGCTCCACTTT	CASSHRDTIAPWLHF	TRBV14	TRBJ1-6	.
TGTGCCAGCAGTGAAGCGCTACAGCAGTACTTC	CASSEALQQYF	TRBV6-1	TRBJ2-7	.
TGTGCCAGCAGCCGGGAGGGGGGCCAGCCCCAGCATTTT	CASSREGGQPQHF	TRBV7-2	TRBJ1-5	.
TGTGCCAGCAGTGACTCAGGGGGCGAAGCTTTCTTT	CASSDSGGEAFF	TRBV6-4	TRBJ1-1	TRBD1
TGTGCCAGCAGCCCCGGGGGAGGGAATGGTGGCTACACCTTC	CASSPGGGNGGYTF	TRBV11-2	TRBJ1-2	.
TGTGCCAGCAGCTTAGAAGGCAGGGCCACTGAAGCTTTCTTT	CASSLEGRATEAFF	TRBV11-3	TRBJ1-1	.
TGTGCCAGCAGCTCAGCGGGGGGGCGTTCAGATACGCAGTATTTT	CASSSAGGRSDTQYF	TRBV7-2	TRBJ2-3	TRBD2
TGTGCCAGCAGGCGGACAGGGGGCAGCGCTAACTATGGCTACACCTTC	CASRRTGGSANYGYTF	TRBV28	TRBJ1-2	TRBD1
TGTGCCAGCAGCTGGCCAGGGACTGAAGCTTTCTTT	CASSWPGTEAFF	TRBV7-6	TRBJ1-1	.